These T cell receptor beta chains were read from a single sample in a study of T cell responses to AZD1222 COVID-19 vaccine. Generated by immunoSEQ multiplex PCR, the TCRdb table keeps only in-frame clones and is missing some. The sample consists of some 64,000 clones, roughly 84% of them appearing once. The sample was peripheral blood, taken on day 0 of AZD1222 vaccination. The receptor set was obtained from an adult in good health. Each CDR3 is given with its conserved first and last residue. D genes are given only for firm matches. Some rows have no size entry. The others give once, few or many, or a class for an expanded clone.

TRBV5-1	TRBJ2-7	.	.	CASSLEGRPKEQYF	TGCGCCAGCAGCTTGGAGGGTAGGCCTAAAGAGCAGTACTTC
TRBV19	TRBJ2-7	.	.	CASSVRAGGYTYEQYF	TGTGCCAGTAGTGTCCGGGCTGGGGGGTATACCTACGAGCAGTACTTC
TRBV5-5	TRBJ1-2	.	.	CASTRDTSNYGYTF	TGTGCCAGCACCAGGGACACTTCTAACTATGGCTACACCTTC
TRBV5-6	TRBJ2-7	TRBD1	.	CASSRGTGIPSYEQYF	TGTGCCAGCAGTCGGGGGACAGGGATCCCCTCCTACGAGCAGTACTTC
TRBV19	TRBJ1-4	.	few	CASSMGVGREKLFF	TGTGCCAGTAGTATGGGCGTCGGGCGTGAAAAACTGTTTTTT
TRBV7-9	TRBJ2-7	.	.	CASSLGEEQYF	TGTGCCAGCAGCTTAGGGGAGGAGCAGTACTTC
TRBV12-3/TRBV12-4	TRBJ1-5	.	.	CASSFTDSQPQHF	TGTGCCAGCAGTTTTACGGACAGCCAGCCCCAGCATTTT
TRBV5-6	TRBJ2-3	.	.	CASSHRRGTDTQYF	TGTGCCAGCAGCCACAGGAGGGGCACAGATACGCAGTATTTT
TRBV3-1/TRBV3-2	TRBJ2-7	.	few	CASSPRDGRYEQYF	TGTGCCAGCAGCCCTCGGGACGGCCGCTACGAGCAGTACTTC
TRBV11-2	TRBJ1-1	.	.	CASSPSRVGTEAFF	TGTGCCAGCAGTCCCTCGAGGGTGGGGACTGAAGCTTTCTTT
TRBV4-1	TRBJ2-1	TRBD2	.	CASSPPPWFLAGVEQFF	TGCGCCAGCAGCCCCCCTCCTTGGTTCCTAGCGGGGGTTGAGCAGTTCTTC
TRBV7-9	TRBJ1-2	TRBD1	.	CASSGLQGGWRYTF	TGTGCCAGCAGCGGATTACAGGGGGGCTGGCGCTACACCTTC
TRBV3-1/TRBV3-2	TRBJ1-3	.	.	CASSHLGRPGNTIYF	TGTGCCAGCAGCCATCTAGGGCGACCTGGAAACACCATATATTTT